The clone carrying this T cell receptor (beta chain) was seen a few times. The data belong to a study of regulatory T cells in long-lasting Graves disease. As to time point: newly diagnosed GD, antithyroid drugs for less than 3 months. Preparation of the TCR library used RNA extracted from PBMCs. Building the TCR beta libraries relied on iRepertoire HTBI primers, and CDR3 regions underwent Arm-PCR. Per the original data handling: The identification of 62 TRBV and over eleven TRBJ segments was made across samples. TCRdb independently ran MiXCR on the multiplex PCR reads; one entry per CDR3 protein. The V and J calls come from TCRdb's annotation, not from the publication. Of around 250,000 distinct CDR3 sequences listed, approximately 18% were seen once; the top ten hold roughly 15%. The data also belong to a second study, concerning T cells in Graves' hyperthyroidism and ophthalmopathy. That source adds: The study defined stable Graves' hyperthyroidism as no ophthalmopathy progression within 18 months. The HTBI primer set drove a first-round RT-PCR of the TCR CDR3.

The clonotype comes from a woman aged 25 to 39 with Graves disease. The sample was peripheral blood mononuclear cells (PBMCs), taken at new diagnosis, from a patient treated with antithyroid drugs.

Here the CDR3 DNA reads TGCGCCAGCAGTGAAAGACTAGCGGGCGGCTACAATGAGCAGTTCTTC. As protein: CASSERLAGGYNEQFF. The V and J genes are TRBV10-1 and TRBJ2-1, with 10 bases lining up with TRBD2. The germline gives CDR1 WNHNN, CDR2 SYGVQD (reference sequence). This CDR3 contains 16 residues. V gave up 3 bases and J gave up 3 bases; unmatched junction bases: 5.